This TCR beta chain was sequenced during a study of siplizumab effects on memory and regulatory T cells. This clone was detected only once. No antigen is known for it. Assay used: immunoSEQ multiplex PCR; TCRdb lists only in-frame clones, some missing. The table records tens of thousands of clones, approximately 95% of them present only once. Study-wide results and caveats: The alloresponse seemed to draw substantially on naive T cells, which appeared more diverse than memory cells. Many proliferating CD4+ or CD8+ clones remained unclassified. Roughly 75-95% of them could not be assigned either a naive or a memory phenotype. Alloreactive sequences tracing back to unstimulated CD4+ memory cells were significantly reduced by siplizumab. Proliferating Tregs from siplizumab cultures lacked functional confirmation of suppression.

CDR1 SGDLS and CDR2 YYNGEE come from the germline V gene. The CDR3 runs to 14 residues. Trimming took off 0 bases at V and 9 bases at J, with 15 bases between the two ends. This chain connects TRBV9 to TRBJ1-1, with D perhaps TRBD1 (5 bases). Material: CD8+ T cells sorted from blood. The clonotype comes from a human donor in good health. Here the CDR3 reads CASSVGRGARKAFF. In DNA, the CDR3 is TGTGCCAGCAGCGTAGGACGGGGCGCCAGGAAAGCTTTCTTT.